The T cell receptor beta chain under discussion was sequenced for a study of cytomegalovirus exposure and HLA in healthy donors. The J segment lost 0 bases and the V segment lost 8 bases, leaving 11 bases of the junction unmatched. This CDR3 region has 18 residues. Germline CDR1 is KGHSH and CDR2 is LQKENI. This clone has just one count. In the PCR, 60 Vbeta and 13 Jbeta primers were used. Clones were sequenced by immunoSEQ multiplex PCR, and TCRdb holds only the in-frame ones, with some missing. The sample lists about 150,000 clones; roughly 77% were seen once. The specimen sequenced was PBMCs. This receptor was obtained from a man aged 30 to 39 in good health and CMV-seropositive. The chain is built from TRBV18 and TRBJ1-6; 9 bases agree with TRBD1. The CDR3 DNA is TGTGCCAGCGCCCGACAGGGGGAGGATAGCTCCTATAATTCACCCCTCCACTTT. It encodes CASARQGEDSSYNSPLHF.